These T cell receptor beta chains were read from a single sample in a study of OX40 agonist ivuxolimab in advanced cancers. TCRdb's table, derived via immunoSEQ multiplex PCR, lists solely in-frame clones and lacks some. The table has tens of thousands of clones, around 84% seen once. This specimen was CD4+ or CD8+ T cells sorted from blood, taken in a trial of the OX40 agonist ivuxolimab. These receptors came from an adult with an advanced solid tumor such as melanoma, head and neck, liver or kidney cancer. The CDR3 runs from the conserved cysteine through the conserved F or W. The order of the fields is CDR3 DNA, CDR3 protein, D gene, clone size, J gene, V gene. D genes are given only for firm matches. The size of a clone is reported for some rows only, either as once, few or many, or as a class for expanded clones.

cdr3_nt: TGTGCCAGCAGTATACCCGCCGGCTCCTATAATTCACCCCTCCACTTT; cdr3_aa: CASSIPAGSYNSPLHF; d_call: -; clone_size: -; j_call: TRBJ1-6; v_call: TRBV28
cdr3_nt: TGTGCCAGCAGTTACTCCCGCGGGGTCGACGGATCACCCCTCCACTTT; cdr3_aa: CASSYSRGVDGSPLHF; d_call: -; clone_size: -; j_call: TRBJ1-6; v_call: TRBV6-5
cdr3_nt: TGCGCCAGCAGCTTGGCTCTTTCGGGCGGAAACACCATATATTTT; cdr3_aa: CASSLALSGGNTIYF; d_call: -; clone_size: -; j_call: TRBJ1-3; v_call: TRBV5-1
cdr3_nt: TGTGCCAGCAGTGAAGCGTACACTGAAGCTTTCTTT; cdr3_aa: CASSEAYTEAFF; d_call: -; clone_size: few; j_call: TRBJ1-1; v_call: TRBV6-1
cdr3_nt: TGTGCCTGGAGTGTAAGCCAGACCCAGTACTTC; cdr3_aa: CAWSVSQTQYF; d_call: -; clone_size: -; j_call: TRBJ2-5; v_call: TRBV30
cdr3_nt: TGTGCCAGCAGCCCACAGGGAGCCAATCAGCCCCAGCATTTT; cdr3_aa: CASSPQGANQPQHF; d_call: -; clone_size: -; j_call: TRBJ1-5; v_call: TRBV6-5
cdr3_nt: TGTGCCTGGAGCCCTGCCCAAGAGACCCAGTACTTC; cdr3_aa: CAWSPAQETQYF; d_call: -; clone_size: once; j_call: TRBJ2-5; v_call: TRBV30
cdr3_nt: TGTGCCAGCAGTTCCCCTGCCTATGGCTACACCTTC; cdr3_aa: CASSSPAYGYTF; d_call: -; clone_size: few; j_call: TRBJ1-2; v_call: TRBV28
cdr3_nt: TGTGCCAGTAGGTACGGACAGGGGGCGCCTGGAGTGAATTCACCCCTCCACTTT; cdr3_aa: CASRYGQGAPGVNSPLHF; d_call: TRBD1; clone_size: -; j_call: TRBJ1-6; v_call: TRBV19
cdr3_nt: TGCGCCAGCAGCCAAGTAACTAGTCGAAAGACCCAGTACTTC; cdr3_aa: CASSQVTSRKTQYF; d_call: -; clone_size: -; j_call: TRBJ2-5; v_call: TRBV4-1
cdr3_nt: TGTGCCAGCAGTCAAGGCAGGGGAAGTCCGAATGAGCAGTTCTTC; cdr3_aa: CASSQGRGSPNEQFF; d_call: -; clone_size: -; j_call: TRBJ2-1; v_call: TRBV7-2
cdr3_nt: TGTGCCAGCGAACAGGACGAGGTTAAGCAGTTCTTC; cdr3_aa: CASEQDEVKQFF; d_call: -; clone_size: -; j_call: TRBJ2-1; v_call: TRBV11-2
cdr3_nt: TGCGCCAGCAGCGAGGGAGGAAATCAGCCCCAGCATTTT; cdr3_aa: CASSEGGNQPQHF; d_call: -; clone_size: -; j_call: TRBJ1-5; v_call: TRBV5-1
cdr3_nt: TGTGCCAGTAGTATAGGGGGGGGCGGCCAGCCCCAGCATTTT; cdr3_aa: CASSIGGGGQPQHF; d_call: -; clone_size: -; j_call: TRBJ1-5; v_call: TRBV19
cdr3_nt: TGTGCCAGCAGCTTTCTCGGGGGGGTAATGGAGACCCAGTACTTC; cdr3_aa: CASSFLGGVMETQYF; d_call: TRBD2; clone_size: -; j_call: TRBJ2-5; v_call: TRBV5-6
cdr3_nt: TGTGCCAGCAGTTCCCCGACAGGGGGCAATCAGCCCCAGCATTTT; cdr3_aa: CASSSPTGGNQPQHF; d_call: TRBD1; clone_size: -; j_call: TRBJ1-5; v_call: TRBV6-6
cdr3_nt: TGTGCCAGCAGCTTGCAGGGGGCCCGCGACCAGTACTTC; cdr3_aa: CASSLQGARDQYF; d_call: TRBD1; clone_size: once; j_call: TRBJ2-5; v_call: TRBV7-2
cdr3_nt: TGCAGCGTTGAACTCTCCGGATGGGGCACTGAAGCTTTCTTT; cdr3_aa: CSVELSGWGTEAFF; d_call: -; clone_size: -; j_call: TRBJ1-1; v_call: TRBV29-1
cdr3_nt: TGCGCCAGCAGCTTCCAAGCCGGACAGGGGGGTTCGGAGACCCAGTACTTC; cdr3_aa: CASSFQAGQGGSETQYF; d_call: TRBD1; clone_size: -; j_call: TRBJ2-5; v_call: TRBV5-1
cdr3_nt: TGTGCCAGCAGTTACGGAGGGTCAGGAAACACCATATATTTT; cdr3_aa: CASSYGGSGNTIYF; d_call: -; clone_size: -; j_call: TRBJ1-3; v_call: TRBV6-5
cdr3_nt: TGTGCCAGCAGCGCGGGACAGGGGTCATCATCGGGCCAGTACTTC; cdr3_aa: CASSAGQGSSSGQYF; d_call: TRBD1; clone_size: -; j_call: TRBJ2-5; v_call: TRBV9
cdr3_nt: TGTGCCAGCAGTCCCCGACAGGGGGCTTGGTTTGATAGCAATCAGCCCCAGCATTTT; cdr3_aa: CASSPRQGAWFDSNQPQHF; d_call: TRBD1; clone_size: few; j_call: TRBJ1-5; v_call: TRBV2
cdr3_nt: TGTGCCAGCAAACAGGGGACGATGGACTTCTATGGCTACACCTTC; cdr3_aa: CASKQGTMDFYGYTF; d_call: TRBD1; clone_size: -; j_call: TRBJ1-2; v_call: TRBV6-5
cdr3_nt: TGTGCCAGCAGCTTAAGACAGGGGGCGCGGGGGGAGCAGTACTTC; cdr3_aa: CASSLRQGARGEQYF; d_call: TRBD1; clone_size: -; j_call: TRBJ2-7; v_call: TRBV13
cdr3_nt: TGTGCCAGCAGTTCCCTTAGCGGGGGGGCGACCGGGGAGCTGTTTTTT; cdr3_aa: CASSSLSGGATGELFF; d_call: TRBD2; clone_size: -; j_call: TRBJ2-2; v_call: TRBV27
cdr3_nt: TGTGCCAGCAGCTTTGAAGTCGGTACTGAGCAGTTCTTC; cdr3_aa: CASSFEVGTEQFF; d_call: -; clone_size: -; j_call: TRBJ2-1; v_call: TRBV11-3
cdr3_nt: TGTGCCAGCAGCTTGGAGGGGTTGCAGGCTTTCTTT; cdr3_aa: CASSLEGLQAFF; d_call: -; clone_size: -; j_call: TRBJ1-1; v_call: TRBV5-3
cdr3_nt: TGTGCCAGCAGCTTAGCCAGGTACAATGAGCAGTTCTTC; cdr3_aa: CASSLARYNEQFF; d_call: -; clone_size: -; j_call: TRBJ2-1; v_call: TRBV11-2
cdr3_nt: TGTGCCAGCAGCGCGACAGCGAACACTGAAGCTTTCTTT; cdr3_aa: CASSATANTEAFF; d_call: -; clone_size: -; j_call: TRBJ1-1; v_call: TRBV7-9